This is a list of T cell receptor beta chains from one sample in a study of identical twins. TCRdb recomputed calls from the 5' RACE reads with MiXCR, one row per CDR3 protein. The sample shows hundreds of thousands of distinct CDR3 sequences, 21% of them seen only once. The same sample was also used in a study of T cells expressing NK-cell markers.

Sequenced: PBMCs. The receptor set was obtained from a woman aged 18-35 years in good health. The CDR3 runs from the conserved cysteine through the conserved F or W. The D gene is left open where the match is weak. Expanded clones are given a class, and other clones once, few, many or no size at all.

>TRBV9|TRBD2|few|TRBJ2-7
CASSPGTSGSAYEQYF
TGTGCCAGCAGCCCCGGGACTAGCGGGAGCGCCTACGAGCAGTACTTC
>TRBV20-1|NA|NA|TRBJ2-2
CSAKTGAANTGELFF
TGCAGTGCTAAAACCGGGGCCGCGAACACCGGGGAGCTGTTTTTT
>TRBV20-1|NA|many|TRBJ2-1
CSARKSSYNEQFF
TGCAGTGCTAGGAAGAGCTCCTACAATGAGCAGTTCTTC
>TRBV6-2/TRBV6-3|TRBD2|few|TRBJ2-3
CASSYSRGGSPGAQYF
TGTGCCAGCAGTTACTCTCGCGGGGGGAGCCCGGGGGCGCAGTATTTT
>TRBV2|NA|NA|TRBJ1-5
CASSDRRGARQPQHF
TGTGCCAGCAGTGATCGCCGGGGGGCTCGTCAGCCCCAGCATTTT
>TRBV15|NA|NA|TRBJ2-3
CATSRRLEVADTQYF
TGTGCCACCAGCAGGCGTTTGGAGGTTGCAGATACGCAGTATTTT
>TRBV5-1|NA|many|TRBJ2-7
CASSLGIRSYEQYF
TGCGCCAGCAGCTTGGGGATTCGGTCCTACGAGCAGTACTTC
>TRBV20-1|NA|many|TRBJ2-7
CTRGRAEQYF
TGCACCCGCGGCAGGGCCGAGCAGTACTTC
>TRBV29-1|TRBD1|NA|TRBJ2-2
CSVPGTVNTGELFF
TGCAGCGTTCCGGGGACAGTGAACACCGGGGAGCTGTTTTTT
>TRBV20-1|NA|many|TRBJ2-1
CSAHHGSSSYNEQFF
TGCAGTGCCCACCACGGGAGTAGCTCCTACAATGAGCAGTTCTTC
>TRBV5-1|NA|NA|TRBJ1-5
CASSPVGGYQPQHF
TGCGCCAGCAGCCCCGTGGGGGGATATCAGCCCCAGCATTTT
>TRBV5-1|TRBD1|NA|TRBJ2-3
CASSLGPQGGTDTQYF
TGCGCCAGCAGCTTGGGTCCCCAGGGGGGCACAGATACGCAGTATTTT
>TRBV15|NA|few|TRBJ2-7
CATSRGDGTYEQYF
TGTGCCACCAGCAGAGGGGACGGTACCTACGAGCAGTACTTC
>TRBV4-2|NA|many|TRBJ1-2
CASSQVRENYGYTF
TGTGCCAGCAGCCAAGTTCGGGAGAATTATGGCTACACCTTC
>TRBV18|NA|NA|TRBJ2-7
CASSPSDSWRVEQYF
TGTGCCAGCTCACCCTCAGACAGTTGGAGAGTCGAGCAGTACTTC
>TRBV5-1|NA|few|TRBJ2-1
CASSGGLQGRSYNEQFF
TGCGCCAGCAGCGGGGGGTTACAGGGAAGGTCCTACAATGAGCAGTTCTTC
>TRBV20-1|NA|few|TRBJ1-2
CSARDQVGPASSYGYTF
TGCAGTGCTAGAGATCAAGTAGGACCCGCTAGTAGTTATGGCTACACCTTC
>TRBV20-1|NA|few|TRBJ1-4
CSADRLGYEKLFF
TGCAGTGCAGACAGGTTAGGGTATGAAAAACTGTTTTTT
>TRBV16|TRBD2|NA|TRBJ2-3
CASSQWEGSSTDTQYF
TGTGCCAGCAGCCAATGGGAGGGCTCTAGCACAGATACGCAGTATTTT
>TRBV6-1|NA|NA|TRBJ2-5
CASSPEGKGRETQYF
TGTGCCAGCAGCCCCGAGGGGAAGGGTAGAGAGACCCAGTACTTC
>TRBV20-1|NA|NA|TRBJ2-3
CSAKPWDLDTQYF
TGCAGTGCGAAGCCCTGGGACCTAGATACGCAGTATTTT
>TRBV5-1|TRBD2|NA|TRBJ2-5
CASSPRYGLAETQYF
TGCGCCAGCAGCCCACGCTACGGACTAGCGGAGACCCAGTACTTC
>TRBV7-8|TRBD2|NA|TRBJ2-2
CATRPGRPLETGELFF
TGTGCCACCCGACCCGGGAGGCCGCTAGAGACCGGGGAGCTGTTTTTT
>TRBV5-4|TRBD2|few|TRBJ2-7
CASSLSSGRHEQYF
TGTGCCAGCAGCTTGTCTAGCGGGAGGCACGAGCAGTACTTC
>TRBV6-5|TRBD1|many|TRBJ1-6
CASSYKDRGLNSPLHF
TGTGCCAGCAGTTACAAGGACAGGGGGCTGAATTCACCCCTCCACTTT
>TRBV11-2|TRBD2|NA|TRBJ2-1
CASSPRLAGVFNEQFF
TGTGCCAGCAGCCCTAGACTAGCGGGAGTCTTTAATGAGCAGTTCTTC
>TRBV12-3/TRBV12-4|TRBD1|NA|TRBJ1-5
CASRRNRGQPQHF
TGTGCCAGCAGACGGAACAGGGGACAGCCCCAGCATTTT
>TRBV6-1|NA|NA|TRBJ1-4
CASADRPNEKLFF
TGTGCCAGCGCGGACAGACCTAATGAAAAACTGTTTTTT
>TRBV5-5|TRBD1|NA|TRBJ2-7
CASSSDRREQYF
TGTGCCAGCAGTTCGGACAGGCGCGAGCAGTACTTC
>TRBV6-1|NA|NA|TRBJ2-1
CASSSPWRSSYNEQFF
TGTGCCAGCAGTAGCCCCTGGAGATCTTCCTACAATGAGCAGTTCTTC
>TRBV12-3/TRBV12-4|TRBD2|NA|TRBJ2-7
CASSIHSGTTYEQYF
TGTGCCAGCAGTATCCATAGCGGGACCACCTACGAGCAGTACTTC
>TRBV5-1|NA|NA|TRBJ2-3
CASSFGDVSGDTQYF
TGCGCCAGCAGCTTCGGGGACGTCTCAGGGGATACGCAGTATTTT
>TRBV7-2|NA|few|TRBJ1-5
CASSFAAPQPQHF
TGTGCCAGCAGCTTTGCGGCTCCTCAGCCCCAGCATTTT
>TRBV7-9|NA|many|TRBJ1-2
CASNPYGYTF
TGTGCCTCAAACCCCTATGGCTACACCTTC
>TRBV10-3|NA|NA|TRBJ1-1
CAISKTGVNTEAFF
TGTGCCATCAGTAAAACGGGGGTTAACACTGAAGCTTTCTTT
>TRBV20-1|NA|many|TRBJ2-3
CSARQGPTDTQYF
TGCAGTGCTAGACAGGGGCCAACAGATACGCAGTATTTT
>TRBV18|TRBD2|NA|TRBJ2-2
CASSPRTSGTNTGELFF
TGTGCCAGCTCACCACGAACTAGCGGGACGAACACCGGGGAGCTGTTTTTT
>TRBV20-1|NA|few|TRBJ1-6
CSARDSEQNNSPLHF
TGCAGTGCTAGAGATAGTGAACAGAATAATTCACCCCTCCACTTT
>TRBV20-1|NA|many|TRBJ2-3
CSARRRSTDTQYF
TGCAGTGCTAGGAGGCGGAGCACAGATACGCAGTATTTT
>TRBV12-3/TRBV12-4|NA|NA|TRBJ1-5
CASRSTGNQPQHF
TGTGCCAGCAGGTCGACAGGCAATCAGCCCCAGCATTTT
>TRBV12-3/TRBV12-4|NA|NA|TRBJ2-5
CASSYLQETQYF
TGTGCCAGCAGCTACCTCCAAGAGACCCAGTACTTC
>TRBV9|NA|NA|TRBJ1-1
CASSVPPSGTEAFF
TGTGCCAGCAGCGTCCCCCCGAGCGGCACTGAAGCTTTCTTT